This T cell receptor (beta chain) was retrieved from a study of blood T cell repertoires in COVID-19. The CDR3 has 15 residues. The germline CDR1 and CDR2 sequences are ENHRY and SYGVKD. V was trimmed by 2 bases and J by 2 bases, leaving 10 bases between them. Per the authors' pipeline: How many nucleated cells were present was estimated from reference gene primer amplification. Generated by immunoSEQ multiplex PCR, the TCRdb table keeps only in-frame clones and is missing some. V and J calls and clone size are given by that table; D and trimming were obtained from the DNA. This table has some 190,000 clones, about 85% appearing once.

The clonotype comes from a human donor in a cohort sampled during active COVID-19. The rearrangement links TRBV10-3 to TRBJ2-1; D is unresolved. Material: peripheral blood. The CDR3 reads CAISEAVATYNEQFF. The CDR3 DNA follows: TGTGCCATCAGTGAGGCCGTAGCTACCTACAATGAGCAGTTCTTC.